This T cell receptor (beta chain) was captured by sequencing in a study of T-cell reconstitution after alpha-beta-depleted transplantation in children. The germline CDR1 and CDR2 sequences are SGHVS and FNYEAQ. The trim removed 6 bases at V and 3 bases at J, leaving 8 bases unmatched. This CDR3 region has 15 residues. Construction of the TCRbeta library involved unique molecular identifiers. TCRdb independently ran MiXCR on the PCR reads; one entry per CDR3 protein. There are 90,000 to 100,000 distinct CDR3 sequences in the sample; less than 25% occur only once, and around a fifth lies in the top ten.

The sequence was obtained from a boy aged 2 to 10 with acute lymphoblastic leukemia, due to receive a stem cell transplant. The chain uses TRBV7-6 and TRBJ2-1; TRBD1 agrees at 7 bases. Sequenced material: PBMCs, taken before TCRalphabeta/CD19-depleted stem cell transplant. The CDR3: CASSYDQGDYNEQFF. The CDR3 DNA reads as TGTGCCAGCAGTTACGACCAGGGGGACTACAATGAGCAGTTCTTC. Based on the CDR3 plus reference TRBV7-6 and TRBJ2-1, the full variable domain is GAGVSQSPRYKVTKRGQDVALRCDPISGHVSLYWYRQALGQGPEFLTYFNYEAQQDKSGLPNDRFSAERPEGSISTLTIQRTEQRDSAMYRCASSYDQGDYNEQFFGPGTRLTVL.